These T cell receptor beta chains were read from a single sample in a study of T cell responses to AZD1222 COVID-19 vaccine. The method was immunoSEQ multiplex PCR; TCRdb's version includes in-frame clones alone and lacks a portion of them. Of roughly 140,000 clones detected, just over 90% appear once; the ten largest clones hold about 1.9%. Sequencing was performed on peripheral blood, taken 28 days after the second AZD1222 dose. These receptors came from an adult who received the AZD1222 COVID-19 vaccine. Both conserved end residues are part of each CDR3. Fields, in order: J gene, clone size, V gene, D gene, CDR3 protein, CDR3 DNA. A D gene is named only where the DNA matches it firmly. Expanded clones are given a class, and other clones once, few, many or no size at all.

TRBJ2-1 NA TRBV6-6 TRBD1 CATQTGGHFNEQFF TGTGCCACCCAGACAGGGGGTCATTTCAATGAGCAGTTCTTC
TRBJ2-1 few TRBV6-5 TRBD2 CASSYTGLAGANEQFF TGTGCCAGCAGTTACACCGGACTAGCGGGAGCAAATGAGCAGTTCTTC
TRBJ2-1 NA TRBV18 NA CASSPRTSTYNEQFF TGTGCCAGCTCACCTCGGACATCCACGTACAATGAGCAGTTCTTC
TRBJ1-2 NA TRBV18 NA CASSPLALGYTF TGTGCCAGCTCCCCGCTAGCCCTTGGCTACACCTTC
TRBJ2-1 NA TRBV9 NA CASSPDRAAFVAFSYNEQFF TGTGCCAGCAGCCCAGACAGAGCGGCCTTCGTAGCTTTCTCCTACAATGAGCAGTTCTTC
TRBJ1-2 NA TRBV6-5 NA CASSYSSGHGYTF TGTGCCAGCAGTTATTCCTCCGGCCATGGCTACACCTTC
TRBJ1-2 NA TRBV21-1 NA CASSKAGFKVAYGYTF TGTGCCAGCAGCAAAGCTGGGTTCAAAGTTGCCTATGGCTACACCTTC
TRBJ2-3 NA TRBV7-9 NA CASSFSDTQYF TGTGCCAGCAGCTTTTCAGATACGCAGTATTTT
TRBJ1-1 NA TRBV7-9 NA CASSLTLNTEAFF TGTGCCAGCAGCTTGACCCTAAACACTGAAGCTTTCTTT
TRBJ1-2 NA TRBV7-2 NA CASSLGSQVTYGYTF TGTGCCAGCAGCTTAGGTTCTCAGGTGACCTATGGCTACACCTTC
TRBJ1-2 NA TRBV13 NA CASSRTPSPGGYTF TGTGCCAGCAGCCGAACCCCGTCCCCAGGTGGCTACACCTTC
TRBJ1-1 NA TRBV5-6 TRBD1 CASSTPGTGKTEAFF TGTGCCAGCAGCACGCCCGGGACAGGGAAAACTGAAGCTTTCTTT
TRBJ1-4 NA TRBV5-1 NA CASSVTGSNEKLFF TGCGCCAGCAGCGTTACAGGGTCTAATGAAAAACTGTTTTTT
TRBJ1-5 NA TRBV15 NA CATSLKGSGNQPQHF TGTGCCACCAGTCTGAAGGGCTCGGGCAATCAGCCCCAGCATTTT
TRBJ1-1 NA TRBV15 NA CATSRDGGANTEAFF TGTGCCACCAGCAGAGACGGGGGGGCGAACACTGAAGCTTTCTTT
TRBJ1-5 NA TRBV27 NA CASSLGWGNQPQHF TGTGCCAGCAGTTTGGGGTGGGGCAATCAGCCCCAGCATTTT
TRBJ1-6 NA TRBV4-2 TRBD1 CASSQDWDSNSPLHF TGTGCCAGCAGCCAAGATTGGGACAGCAATTCACCCCTCCACTTT
TRBJ1-3 once TRBV11-2 NA CASSFELVGSGNTIYF TGTGCCAGCAGCTTTGAACTTGTGGGCTCTGGAAACACCATATATTTT
TRBJ2-5 NA TRBV5-5 TRBD2 CASSLEGTSPPETQYF TGTGCCAGCAGCTTGGAAGGGACTAGTCCCCCGGAGACCCAGTACTTC
TRBJ2-3 NA TRBV9 NA CASSVGAEPTDTQYF TGTGCCAGCAGCGTAGGAGCGGAACCCACAGATACGCAGTATTTT
TRBJ1-4 NA TRBV5-8 TRBD1 CASSSGGVRGRREKLFF TGTGCCAGCAGCTCAGGGGGGGTCAGGGGGCGTCGTGAAAAACTGTTTTTT
TRBJ2-2 NA TRBV6-2/TRBV6-3 TRBD2 CASSLTSGKTGELFF TGTGCCAGCAGCCTGACTAGCGGGAAAACCGGGGAGCTGTTTTTT
TRBJ2-1 NA TRBV29-1 NA CSVERARGYNEQFF TGCAGCGTTGAAAGGGCACGGGGATACAATGAGCAGTTCTTC
TRBJ1-1 NA TRBV5-6 NA CASRGRTTEAFF TGTGCCAGCAGGGGGAGGACCACTGAAGCTTTCTTT
TRBJ2-3 NA TRBV21-1 NA CASSGPGPRRGTDTQYF TGTGCCAGCAGCGGTCCGGGCCCCCGGAGGGGCACAGATACGCAGTATTTT
TRBJ2-6 NA TRBV5-4 TRBD2 CASSPGLAGARSGANVLTF TGTGCCAGCAGCCCGGGACTAGCGGGGGCGCGCTCTGGGGCCAACGTCCTGACTTTC
TRBJ2-1 NA TRBV2 NA CASSDLLPGNEQFF TGTGCCAGCAGTGATCTGCTCCCGGGCAATGAGCAGTTCTTC
TRBJ1-2 NA TRBV11-2 NA CASSPESYGYTF TGTGCCAGCAGCCCCGAGAGCTATGGCTACACCTTC
TRBJ2-1 NA TRBV6-5 TRBD2 CASSRLAGGNEQFF TGTGCCAGCAGCCGACTAGCGGGTGGGAATGAGCAGTTCTTC
TRBJ1-5 once TRBV7-9 NA CASSLSNQPQHF TGTGCCAGCAGCTTGAGCAATCAGCCCCAGCATTTT
TRBJ1-2 NA TRBV5-6 TRBD1 CASSRDRVNYGYTF TGTGCCAGCAGCCGGGACAGAGTTAACTATGGCTACACCTTC
TRBJ1-1 NA TRBV10-2 NA CASSATLTEAFF TGCGCCAGCAGTGCGACACTCACTGAAGCTTTCTTT
TRBJ2-3 NA TRBV2 NA CASKSEWSSTDTQYF TGTGCCAGCAAATCCGAGTGGTCTAGCACAGATACGCAGTATTTT
TRBJ1-1 once TRBV27 NA CASSLGSPVGAFF TGTGCCAGCAGTTTAGGAAGTCCAGTTGGAGCTTTCTTT
TRBJ2-7 NA TRBV19 TRBD2 CASSPAGSGRFYEQYF TGTGCCAGTAGTCCGGCGGGTAGCGGGAGGTTCTACGAGCAGTACTTC
TRBJ1-5 NA TRBV2 NA CASSGDSNQPQHF TGTGCCAGCAGCGGGGATAGCAATCAGCCCCAGCATTTT
TRBJ1-1 once TRBV2 NA CASSFRKLNTEAFF TGTGCCAGCAGTTTCAGAAAACTGAACACTGAAGCTTTCTTT
TRBJ2-7 NA TRBV7-2 TRBD2 CASTRGGSPYEQYF TGTGCCAGCACCCGGGGGGGGTCCCCCTACGAGCAGTACTTC
TRBJ1-4 NA TRBV4-1 NA CASSQDQGGLYATNEKLFF TGCGCCAGCAGCCAAGATCAGGGCGGGTTATATGCAACTAATGAAAAACTGTTTTTT
TRBJ2-7 once TRBV11-2 NA CASSLVPGFGGKQYF TGTGCCAGCAGCTTAGTACCGGGGTTTGGGGGGAAGCAGTACTTC
TRBJ2-1 NA TRBV7-9 NA CASSFQGAYNEQFF TGTGCCAGCAGCTTCCAGGGCGCCTACAATGAGCAGTTCTTC
TRBJ2-2 NA TRBV6-5 NA CASRLQGNTGELFF TGTGCCAGCAGACTACAGGGGAACACCGGGGAGCTGTTTTTT
TRBJ2-5 NA TRBV11-2 NA CASSLAGWEETQYF TGTGCCAGCAGCTTAGCGGGCTGGGAAGAGACCCAGTACTTC
TRBJ2-7 NA TRBV3-1/TRBV3-2 NA CASSRGERGPYEQYF TGTGCCAGCAGCCGCGGAGAGAGAGGACCCTACGAGCAGTACTTC
TRBJ2-7 NA TRBV27 NA CASRHRGSEQYF TGTGCCAGCAGGCACCGGGGGAGCGAGCAGTACTTC
TRBJ2-1 NA TRBV7-7 NA CASSPGVVNEQFF TGTGCCAGCAGCCCCGGGGTTGTGAATGAGCAGTTCTTC
TRBJ1-2 NA TRBV9 TRBD1 CASSAELPGQGTYGYTF TGTGCCAGCAGCGCCGAATTACCGGGACAGGGAACCTATGGCTACACCTTC
TRBJ2-1 NA TRBV10-3 NA CATGYGDEQFF TGTGCCACCGGATATGGGGATGAGCAGTTCTTC
TRBJ2-7 NA TRBV5-1 NA CASSLAQGPSYEQYF TGCGCCAGCAGCTTGGCCCAGGGACCCTCCTACGAGCAGTACTTC
TRBJ2-1 NA TRBV2 NA CASRWGGASYNEQFF TGTGCCAGCAGATGGGGGGGGGCTTCCTACAATGAGCAGTTCTTC
TRBJ1-1 NA TRBV12-3/TRBV12-4 NA CASTLGGEAFF TGTGCCAGCACCCTTGGGGGTGAAGCTTTCTTT
TRBJ2-3 NA TRBV27 TRBD1 CASTSRTGIEVRDTQYF TGTGCCAGCACCTCCCGGACAGGGATTGAAGTTAGGGATACGCAGTATTTT
TRBJ1-2 NA TRBV3-1/TRBV3-2 NA CASSQEDGATWGYGYTF TGTGCCAGCAGCCAAGAAGACGGGGCAACTTGGGGCTATGGCTACACCTTC
TRBJ2-1 NA TRBV9 TRBD2 CASSVAGTSGRGEQFF TGTGCCAGCAGCGTAGCCGGGACTAGCGGGAGGGGCGAGCAGTTCTTC
TRBJ2-7 NA TRBV4-1 NA CASSQDWAARPYEQYF TGCGCCAGCAGCCAAGACTGGGCGGCTAGGCCCTACGAGCAGTACTTC